This T cell receptor (beta chain) was obtained from a study of T cells in Graves' hyperthyroidism and ophthalmopathy. Patients showing uncontrolled infection, other autoimmune disease, pregnancy or lactation were ineligible. Diagnosis relied on clinical symptoms, serum thyroxine and TRAb, thyroid ultrasound and orbital computed tomography. Amplification of TCR beta CDR3 regions was performed using RNA transcripts as template. Initially, a first-round RT-PCR of the TCR CDR3 employed the HTBI primer set. TCRdb itself ran the multiplex PCR reads through MiXCR, one entry per CDR3 protein. The sample includes more than 450,000 distinct CDR3 sequences, nearly 20% seen only once; the top ten take 45% to 50%. The CDR3 loop spans 17 amino acids. V gave up 3 bases and J gave up 3 bases; unmatched junction bases: 11. The germline gives CDR1 KGHSH, CDR2 LQKENI.

The receptor was isolated from a man aged 40-55 years with Graves' ophthalmopathy. The chain employs TRBV18 and TRBJ2-3; 8 nucleotides line up with TRBD1. Specimen: blood. The CDR3 DNA reads as TGTGCCAGCTCACCGATTTTCCAGGGGGCGTTAACAGATACGCAGTATTTT. It specifies CASSPIFQGALTDTQYF.